The T cell receptor beta chain under discussion was sequenced for a study of shared clonotypes between healthy human individuals. Study-wide context: Aged 18 to 49, the donors were a couple of women and three men. Overall study results and limits: Non-shared clonotypes had lower generation probabilities than clonotypes shared by all four sorted-subset donors.

Authors' methods: Because ImmunoSEQ provided only junction sequences with no quality scores, the filtering differed. Assay used: immunoSEQ multiplex PCR; TCRdb lists only in-frame clones, some missing. That table is the source of V, J and clone size, and D and trimming were worked out from the DNA. The repertoire holds roughly 300,000 clones, with around 86% as singletons. This clone was detected only once. Its antigen is not known. Other DNA sequences in the same sample also yield this CDR3. Trimming took 4 bases from V and 0 from J, leaving 6 bases between them. This CDR3 is 14 amino acids long. Germline values: CDR1 SNHLY, CDR2 FYNNEI.

The chain couples TRBV2 to TRBJ2-2, with unresolved D. Input material: memory CD8+ T cells sorted from blood. Subset: CD45RO+ cells pooled with CCR7-negative TemRA cells. The source is a man aged 18 to 35 in good health. CDR3: CASSGTTNTGELFF. The CDR3 DNA reads as TGTGCCAGCAGTGGTACTACGAACACCGGGGAGCTGTTTTTT.